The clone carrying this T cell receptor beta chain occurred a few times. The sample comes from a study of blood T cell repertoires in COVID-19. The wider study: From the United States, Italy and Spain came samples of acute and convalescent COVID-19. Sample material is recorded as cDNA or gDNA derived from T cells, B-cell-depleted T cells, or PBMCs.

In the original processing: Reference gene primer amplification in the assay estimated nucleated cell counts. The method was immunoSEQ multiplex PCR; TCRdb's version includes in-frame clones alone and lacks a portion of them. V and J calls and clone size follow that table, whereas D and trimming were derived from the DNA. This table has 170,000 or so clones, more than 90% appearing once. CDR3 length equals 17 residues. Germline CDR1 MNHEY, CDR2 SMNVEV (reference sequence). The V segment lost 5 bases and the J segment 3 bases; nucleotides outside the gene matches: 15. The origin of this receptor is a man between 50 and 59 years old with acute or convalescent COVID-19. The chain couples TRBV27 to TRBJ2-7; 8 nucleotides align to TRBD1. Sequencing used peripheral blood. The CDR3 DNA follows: TGTGCCAGCAGTCCCCAGGGGGCGCTGGGCGGGCGCTACGAGCAGTACGTC. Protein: CASSPQGALGGRYEQYV.